This section outlines one T cell receptor (beta chain) sequence together with its context. CDR1 and CDR2 (germline): SEHNR, FQNEAQ (reference sequence). The junction had 9 bases not matched to a gene; V was cut back by 5 bases and J by 4 bases. The CDR3 runs to 16 residues. Those enrolled, adults aged about 18 to 89 years, came from about two dozen US areas. Grouping used clinical history reported by participants in a survey and questionnaire. The data belong to a study of blood T cell repertoires in COVID-19. Study as a whole: Whether acute or convalescent, the COVID-19 samples came from the United States, Italy and Spain.

In the authors' methods: The assay estimated nucleated cells by amplifying reference gene primers. TCRdb's copy holds only in-frame clones and misses some; the assay was immunoSEQ multiplex PCR. That table is the source of V, J and clone size, and D and trimming were worked out from the DNA. The table includes 200,000 to 300,000 clones, 85% detected once. This clonotype was obtained from a woman aged 50 to 60 with acute COVID-19. Specimen: PBMCs or T cells enriched from blood (not recorded which). The J gene is TRBJ1-1, the V gene TRBV7-9, with TRBD1 identical over 11 bases. The CDR3: CASSPITGTGGTEAFF. The CDR3 region has the DNA TGTGCCAGCAGCCCCATAACCGGGACAGGGGGCACTGAAGCTTTCTTT. Full variable domain (rest looked up from reference TRBV7-9 and TRBJ1-1): DTGVSQNPRHKITKRGQNVTFRCDPISEHNRLYWYRQTLGQGPEFLTYFQNEAQLEKSRLLSDRFSAERPKGSFSTLEIQRTEQGDSAMYLCASSPITGTGGTEAFFGQGTRLTVV.